Below are 3 T cell receptor beta chains sequenced from a single sample in a study of blood T cell repertoires in COVID-19. Repertoires were generated with immunoSEQ multiplex PCR, while TCRdb's copy carries only in-frame clones and drops some. The table lists over 120,000 clones, 60% to 85% of them singletons. Sequencing was performed on peripheral blood. These receptors were collected from an older woman with acute or convalescent COVID-19.

The CDR3: CASSKPGTSVETQYF. Written as DNA, the CDR3 is TGCGCCAGCAGCAAGCCCGGGACTAGCGTCGAGACCCAGTACTTC. This chain joins TRBV5-1 and TRBJ2-5; 10 bases fit TRBD2. The J segment lost 5 bases and the V segment lost 4 bases, leaving 8 bases of the junction unmatched. The CDR3 is 15 amino acids. The V gene's germline CDR1 is SGHRS and CDR2 YFSETQ.

The chain uses TRBV5-6 and TRBJ2-7; possible D gene TRBD1, 6 bases. Trimming left V 5 bases short and J 0 bases short, with 18 bases between. Germline V gene lookup returns CDR1 SGHDT and CDR2 YYEEEE. The CDR3 is 16 residues long. The CDR3 region is CASSFWGQDYSYEQYF. In nucleotides, the CDR3 is TGTGCCAGCAGTTTCTGGGGACAAGACTACTCCTACGAGCAGTACTTC.

The rearrangement links TRBV5-6 to TRBJ2-5; 8 positions match TRBD2. This CDR3 comprises 15 residues. CDR1 is SGHDT and CDR2 is YYEEEE in the germline V gene. J lost 2 bases, V lost 4 bases, and 7 bases had no gene match. Here the CDR3 DNA reads TGTGCCAGCAGCCTCACGGGGGGGCCACAAGAGACCCAGTACTTC. This codes for CASSLTGGPQETQYF.